Following are 13 T cell receptor beta chains from one sample sequenced in a study of cytomegalovirus exposure and HLA in healthy donors. 60 Vbeta and 13 Jbeta primers were used in PCR. TCRdb's copy holds only in-frame clones and misses some; the assay was immunoSEQ multiplex PCR. The sample lists some 150,000 clones; more than 70% were seen once. The source material was PBMCs. Receptors originate from a male donor in good health and CMV-seronegative.

The chain combines TRBV6-6 with TRBJ1-2, with 9 bases aligning to TRBD1. After removal of 4 bases from V and 7 bases from J, the junction contained 10 bases not matched to a gene. CDR1 MNHNY and CDR2 SVGAGI come from the germline V gene (reference sequence). The CDR3 spans 15 residues. CDR3 DNA sequence: TGTGCCAGCAGTTTAGCCCCCGGGACAGGGTCTGGCTACACCTTC. Residues: CASSLAPGTGSGYTF.

The chain joins TRBV6-4 to TRBJ2-7; 9 positions match TRBD2. This CDR3 has 16 amino acids. Germline trimming cut 6 bases from V and 2 bases from J; bases unmatched to any gene: 11. Germline V gives CDR1 MRHNA, CDR2 SNTAGT. CDR3 nucleotides: TGTGCCAGCAGGGATAGACGGACTAGCGAGACCTACGAGCAGTACTTC. Translation: CASRDRRTSETYEQYF.

The table lists this clone with a few counts. The chain couples TRBV11-2 to TRBJ1-1; D uncertain. Per the germline V gene, CDR1 is SGHAT and CDR2 is FQNNGV. This CDR3 comprises 13 residues. V was pared by 1 base and J by 0 bases, with 3 bases between. This CDR3 is CASSLGVNTEAFF. The CDR3 DNA reads as TGTGCCAGCAGCTTAGGAGTGAACACTGAAGCTTTCTTT.

V is TRBV10-3 and J is TRBJ2-2; TRBD2 matches at 9 bases. V lost 1 base to trimming and J lost 5 bases; unmatched junction nucleotides: 5. Germline CDR1 reads ENHRY; CDR2 reads SYGVKD. There are 16 residues in the CDR3. CDR3 loop: CAISELASGATGELFF. DNA for the CDR3: TGTGCCATCAGTGAGTTGGCTAGCGGGGCAACCGGGGAGCTGTTTTTT.

The V call is TRBV2, the J call TRBJ2-1; D is unresolved. V lost 8 bases to trimming and J lost 4 bases, with 9 bases between them. CDR3 length: 12 amino acids. The germline V gene encodes CDR1 SNHLY and CDR2 FYNNEI. CDR3 DNA: TGTGCCAGCCGTCCCCGGTACAATGAGCAGTTCTTC. Amino acid sequence: CASRPRYNEQFF.

The chain couples TRBV28 to TRBJ2-1; TRBD2 matches 10 bases. Germline CDR1 and CDR2: MDHEN and SYDVKM. The CDR3 contains 14 residues. The ends lost 6 bases at V and 5 bases at J; junction bases unmatched: 4. The CDR3 reads CASRTGLAHNEQFF. The CDR3 DNA reads TGTGCCAGCAGGACGGGACTAGCGCACAATGAGCAGTTCTTC.

Only one count was recorded for this clone. The chain carries TRBV10-3 and TRBJ2-2; TRBD1 agrees at 10 bases. J gave up 8 bases and V 7 bases, and 10 bases lay outside the gene matches. Germline assignment: CDR1 ENHRY and CDR2 SYGVKD. CDR3 length equals 15 residues. The CDR3 coding sequence is TGTGCCATCAAGTTGAGGGACAGGGGAGGTGGGGAGCTGTTTTTT. This sequence encodes CAIKLRDRGGGELFF.

V and J are TRBV6-6 and TRBJ2-7, with 9 positions matching TRBD2. The CDR3 spans 14 residues. Germline V gene sequence: CDR1 MNHNY, CDR2 SVGAGI (reference sequence). J was trimmed by 2 bases and V by 7 bases; bases with no gene match: 6. DNA of the CDR3: TGTGCCAGCATCCCCGTAGCGGGAGCCTACGAGCAGTACTTC. The encoded protein is CASIPVAGAYEQYF.

As concerns this clone: Mismatch with germline at one junction end may stem from a read error. This chain joins TRBV19 and TRBJ2-3; tentatively, D is TRBD1 (6 bases). CDR3 length equals 13 residues. The V gene's germline CDR1 is LNHDA and CDR2 SQIVND (reference sequence). The CDR3 loop is CASSTTQGGLTRF. In DNA, the CDR3 is TGTGCCAGTAGTACCACACAGGGTGGCTTAACCCGTTTT.

This chain uses TRBV11-3 with TRBJ1-1; D is undetermined. V dropped 4 bases and J dropped 1 base, with 10 bases sitting between them. This CDR3 has 14 residues. Germline values: CDR1 SGHNT, CDR2 YENEEA. The CDR3 nucleotides are TGTGCCAGCAGCTACGGGCGGGAGAACACTGAAGCTTTCTTT. As protein: CASSYGRENTEAFF.

The chain joins TRBV5-4 to TRBJ2-5; TRBD1 matches 12 bases. The J call may be mistaken, given a closer DNA end match to TRBJ2-7. The CDR3 consists of 14 residues. The germline V gene encodes CDR1 SGHNT and CDR2 YYREEE (reference sequence). DNA for the CDR3: TGTGCCAGCAGCCAGGGACAGGGGGCAGGCGAGCAGTACTTC. Its protein product is CASSQGQGAGEQYF.

The CDR3 DNA reads as TGTGCCAGCAGCCGCCCCGGGGTAAGCTCCTACAATGAGCAGTTCTTC. Encoded protein: CASSRPGVSSYNEQFF. The chain uses TRBV7-2 and TRBJ2-1; D may be TRBD2 (5 bases). The V end lost 5 bases, the J end lost 0 bases, and 14 bases lay between the germline ends. This CDR3 comprises 16 residues. CDR1 is SGHTA, CDR2 FQGNSA, per germline. The variable domain in full, completed from reference TRBV7-2 and TRBJ2-1, reads GAGVSQSPSNKVTEKGKDVELRCDPISGHTALYWYRQSLGQGLEFLIYFQGNSAPDKSGLPSDRFSAERTGGSVSTLTIQRTQQEDSAVYLCASSRPGVSSYNEQFFGPGTRLTVL.

This clone was counted between two and nine times. The chain is built from TRBV15 and TRBJ1-4; no clear D gene. Trimming shortened V by 4 bases and J by 0 bases, and 18 bases separated the two germline ends. The germline V gene encodes CDR1 LNHNV and CDR2 YYDKDF (reference sequence). The CDR3 has 18 amino acids. CDR3 in amino acids: CATSNPPRPGPTNEKLFF. CDR3 sequence (DNA): TGTGCCACCAGCAATCCCCCTCGGCCAGGCCCAACTAATGAAAAACTGTTTTTT.